These 27 T cell receptor beta chains came from one sample sequenced in a study of graft-versus-host responses after intestinal transplantation. Processed graft tissue released its intraepithelial and lamina propria lymphocytes. The method was immunoSEQ multiplex PCR; TCRdb's version includes in-frame clones alone and lacks a portion of them. The sample has about 37,000 clones; approximately 86% are singletons. The source was ileum tissue, collected roughly 200 days after intestinal transplant. These receptors all stem from a human patient who received an intestinal transplant, so some T cells may come from the graft donor.

To note about this clone: A read error may produce the germline difference seen at one junction end. This chain connects TRBV6-5 to TRBJ2-7; D ambiguous. The CDR3 is 14 residues long. CDR1 and CDR2 from the germline V gene are MNHEY and SVGAGI. The CDR3 is CAGSYSSPSYEQYF. CDR3 sequence (DNA): TGTGCCGGCAGTTACTCTTCACCTTCCTACGAGCAGTACTTC.

The V gene is TRBV9, the J gene TRBJ2-1; 7 bases align to TRBD2. Losses at the gene ends were 2 bases for V and 4 bases for J; bases not matched to a gene: 6. The CDR3 covers 15 residues. Germline V CDR1 and CDR2: SGDLS, YYNGEE. In nucleotides, the CDR3 is TGTGCCAGCAGCGTCCTCTCGGGAGGATACAATGAGCAGTTCTTC. Its translation is CASSVLSGGYNEQFF.

The V call is TRBV7-9, the J call TRBJ2-3; 8 bases map to TRBD1. J was trimmed by 0 bases and V by 5 bases; bases with no gene match: 10. CDR3 length: 17 residues. CDR1 and CDR2 from the germline V gene are SEHNR and FQNEAQ (reference sequence). The CDR3 coding sequence is TGTGCCAGCAGCGCAACATTCAGGGGGCTTAGCACAGATACGCAGTATTTT. Its protein is CASSATFRGLSTDTQYF.

The CDR3 reads CSVLTGAGTQHF. Written as DNA, the CDR3 is TGCAGCGTGCTGACAGGGGCGGGCACCCAGCATTTT. The chain is built from TRBV29-1 and TRBJ1-5; 8 positions agree with TRBD1. The CDR3 length is 12 residues. The V and J ends lost 6 bases and 11 bases, in that order; junction bases with no gene match: 9. Looked up from germline, CDR1 is SQVTM and CDR2 is ANQGSEA.

The chain links TRBV4-1 to TRBJ2-4, with D perhaps matching TRBD1 (6 bases). Germline CDR1 is MGHRA and CDR2 is YSYEKL. The CDR3 contains 14 residues. V gave up 1 base and J gave up 7 bases, with 11 bases separating them. CDR3 nucleotide sequence: TGCGCCAGCAGCCAAGGAGGAAGGGGGAACATTCAGTACTTC. Translating it yields CASSQGGRGNIQYF.

The chain links TRBV4-1 to TRBJ1-4; the D gene is possibly TRBD1 (5 bases). Germline V CDR1 and CDR2: MGHRA, YSYEKL. The CDR3 length is 15 residues. Trimming shortened V by 1 base and J by 3 bases, and 9 bases separated the two germline ends. The CDR3 sequence is CASSQGWGSNEKLFF. Written as DNA, the CDR3 is TGCGCCAGCAGCCAAGGGTGGGGGTCTAATGAAAAACTGTTTTTT.

The chain has TRBV29-1 and TRBJ2-5; 7 nucleotides line up with TRBD2. Losses at the gene ends were 1 base for V and 5 bases for J; bases not matched to a gene: 7. This CDR3 spans 14 amino acids. Per the germline V gene, CDR1 is SQVTM and CDR2 is ANQGSEA. CDR3 region: CSVEGPGGGETQYF. CDR3 in DNA: TGCAGCGTTGAAGGGCCGGGAGGCGGGGAGACCCAGTACTTC.

The chain joins TRBV14 to TRBJ2-1, with 7 bases that match TRBD1. J was trimmed by 5 bases and V by 4 bases; bases with no gene match: 8. The CDR3 spans 15 residues. The germline CDR1 and CDR2 sequences are SGHDN and FVKESK. CDR3 loop: CASSPWAGGHNEQFF. The CDR3 DNA reads as TGTGCCAGCAGCCCTTGGGCAGGGGGTCACAATGAGCAGTTCTTC.

The chain employs TRBV2 and TRBJ2-5, with TRBD1 identical over 11 bases. Matching the DNA end better, TRBJ2-7 makes the J call doubtful. The CDR3 contains 13 residues. CDR1 SNHLY and CDR2 FYNNEI come from the germline V gene. The CDR3 bases are TGTGCCAGCAGCGGACAGGGGGCGGACGAGCAGTACTTC. Translation: CASSGQGADEQYF.

The chain couples TRBV7-2 to TRBJ2-7, with a weak D call TRBD2 (5 bases). V was trimmed by 3 bases and J by 0 bases, leaving 12 bases between them. Germline CDR1 and CDR2: SGHTA and FQGNSA. CDR3 size: 15 residues. DNA for the CDR3: TGTGCCAGCAGCTTTACTCCGGGGAGCTCCTACGAGCAGTACTTC. Amino acids: CASSFTPGSSYEQYF.

The gene calls are TRBV28 and TRBJ2-1; no reliable D call. The germline V gene encodes CDR1 MDHEN and CDR2 SYDVKM. The CDR3 extends over 14 amino acids. Deletions cut 7 bases from V and 7 bases from J, with 17 bases between. The CDR3 is CASIGLRPRNEQFF. Written as DNA, the CDR3 is TGTGCCAGCATAGGGCTTCGGCCTCGGAATGAGCAGTTCTTC. Full variable domain (outside the CDR3, taken from reference TRBV28 and TRBJ2-1): DVKVTQSSRYLVKRTGEKVFLECVQDMDHENMFWYRQDPGLGLRLIYFSYDVKMKEKGDIPEGYSVSREKKERFSLILESASTNQTSMYLCASIGLRPRNEQFFGPGTRLTVL.

The chain uses TRBV27 and TRBJ2-2; 16 bases map to TRBD2. This CDR3 is 21 amino acids long. CDR1 is MNHEY, CDR2 SMNVEV, per germline (reference sequence). V dropped 5 bases and J dropped 5; count of bases not matched to a gene: 17. The CDR3 DNA is TGTGCCAGCAGTCAATTACCCCCGGGGACTAGCGGGAGGGCCCGAACCGGGGAGCTGTTTTTT. It codes for CASSQLPPGTSGRARTGELFF.

This clone appeared a few times. This sequence joins TRBV5-6 and TRBJ2-7; the D gene is possibly TRBD2 (7 bases). CDR3 length equals 15 residues. Germline-derived CDR1 and CDR2 are SGHDT and YYEEEE. Trimming took 1 base from V and 2 from J, leaving 13 bases between them. The CDR3 here is CASSLQGRGAYEQYF. CDR3 DNA sequence: TGTGCCAGCAGCTTGCAAGGGAGGGGGGCCTACGAGCAGTACTTC.

The chain couples TRBV19 to TRBJ1-2; D call uncertain. Germline CDR1 reads LNHDA; CDR2 reads SQIVND (reference sequence). Trimming left V 4 bases short and J 0 bases short, with 12 bases between. CDR3 length: 15 amino acids. CDR3: CASSNPPTANYGYTF. The CDR3 DNA sequence: TGTGCCAGTAGTAACCCACCGACTGCTAACTATGGCTACACCTTC.

J is TRBJ1-6 and V is TRBV7-2; no clear D gene. The CDR3 runs 14 residues. Per the germline V gene, CDR1 is SGHTA and CDR2 is FQGNSA. Trimming shortened V by 2 bases and J by 6 bases, and 8 bases separated the two germline ends. The CDR3 region is CASSLLQANSPLHF. The DNA of the CDR3 is TGTGCCAGCAGCTTACTCCAGGCTAATTCACCCCTCCACTTT.

The CDR3 region has the DNA TGTGCCAGCAGCTTAGGAAAGTCGGTAGCGGCGGGGAGGGGTCAGACCCAGTACTTC. Its translation: CASSLGKSVAAGRGQTQYF. The chain is built from TRBV7-2 and TRBJ2-5, with 7 positions matching TRBD2. Trimming took 1 base from V and 6 from J; bases not matched to a gene: 20. This CDR3 contains 19 residues. Germline CDR1 SGHTA, CDR2 FQGNSA. The full variable domain, completed using reference TRBV7-2 and TRBJ2-5, is GAGVSQSPSNKVTEKGKDVELRCDPISGHTALYWYRQSLGQGLEFLIYFQGNSAPDKSGLPSDRFSAERTGGSVSTLTIQRTQQEDSAVYLCASSLGKSVAAGRGQTQYFGPGTRLLVL.

The chain is built from TRBV7-6 and TRBJ2-2; 9 positions match TRBD1. J lost 4 bases, V lost 5 bases, and 11 bases had no gene match. The CDR3 spans 17 residues. The germline CDR1 and CDR2 sequences are SGHVS and FNYEAQ. In nucleotides, the CDR3 is TGTGCCAGCAGCGTGGGTGGACAGGGGCCCGTCACCGGGGAGCTGTTTTTT. This translates into CASSVGGQGPVTGELFF.

CDR3 sequence reads: CASSLPGQRLFF. The CDR3 DNA follows: TGTGCCAGCAGTCTTCCGGGACAAAGACTGTTTTTT. The rearrangement joins TRBV6-6 to TRBJ1-4; D may be TRBD1 (6 bases). Germline V gene lookup returns CDR1 MNHNY and CDR2 SVGAGI (reference sequence). The V gene lost 5 bases and the J gene lost 13 bases, with 14 bases spanning the gap. This CDR3 has 12 residues.

V and J are TRBV2 and TRBJ1-5, with D possibly being TRBD1 (6 bases). The CDR3 sequence is 13 residues long. Germline V lookup: CDR1 SNHLY, CDR2 FYNNEI. The V and J ends lost 5 bases and 5 bases respectively, with 10 bases between them. The CDR3 reads CASSWRGHQPQHF. In DNA, the CDR3 is TGTGCCAGCAGTTGGCGGGGGCATCAGCCCCAGCATTTT.

V and J are TRBV9 and TRBJ2-5; D is unclear. The V gene lost 0 bases and the J gene lost 0 bases, with 6 bases spanning the gap. CDR1 is SGDLS and CDR2 is YYNGEE in the germline V gene. This CDR3 spans 14 amino acids. CDR3 sequence: CASSVGSYQETQYF. The CDR3 DNA follows: TGTGCCAGCAGCGTAGGGAGTTACCAAGAGACCCAGTACTTC.

A single count supports this clone. J is TRBJ2-2 and V is TRBV7-9, with a tentative D call TRBD1 (6 bases). From germline, CDR1 is SEHNR and CDR2 FQNEAQ (reference sequence). V dropped 0 bases and J dropped 5 bases, with 13 bases sitting between them. CDR3 length: 16 amino acids. CDR3 in amino acids: CASSLAAGARTGELFF. The CDR3 DNA reads TGTGCCAGCAGCTTAGCCGCAGGGGCGCGAACCGGGGAGCTGTTTTTT.

This chain uses TRBV5-6 with TRBJ2-3, with TRBD2 matching 9 bases. In germline, CDR1 is SGHDT, CDR2 YYEEEE. The J segment lost 10 bases and the V segment lost 3 bases, leaving 12 bases of the junction unmatched. The CDR3 is 15 amino acids. The CDR3 spells CASSSLAGGSGAQYF. CDR3 bases: TGTGCCAGCAGCTCCCTGGCGGGAGGGTCGGGGGCGCAGTATTTT.

The V gene is TRBV9, the J gene TRBJ2-1, with D perhaps matching TRBD1 or TRBD2 (5 bases each). The CDR3 has 17 amino acids. Germline CDR1 reads SGDLS; CDR2 reads YYNGEE. V was clipped by 1 base and J by 9 bases, with 23 bases between them. CDR3 residues: CASSVCWARGECSEQFF. CDR3 sequence (DNA): TGTGCCAGCAGCGTATGCTGGGCGAGGGGTGAGTGTAGTGAGCAGTTCTTC.

The chain joins TRBV7-3 to TRBJ1-1, with D possibly TRBD1 on 6 matching bases. Per the germline V gene, CDR1 is SGHTA and CDR2 is FQGTGA. The CDR3 is made up of 13 amino acids. Trimming pared 5 bases from V and 3 bases from J, leaving 10 bases between. The CDR3 reads CASSAGAHTEAFF. CDR3 nucleotides: TGTGCCAGCAGCGCAGGGGCCCACACTGAAGCTTTCTTT.

The chain recombines TRBV11-3 with TRBJ2-2; 9 bases are shared with TRBD2. The J segment lost 6 bases and the V segment lost 5 bases, leaving 13 bases of the junction unmatched. In germline, CDR1 is SGHNT, CDR2 YENEEA. The CDR3 has 17 amino acids. The CDR3 loop is CASSGTLAGGDPGELFF. The CDR3 nucleotides read TGTGCCAGCAGCGGAACCCTGGCGGGGGGGGATCCCGGGGAGCTGTTTTTT.

This clone was seen a single time. The chain carries TRBV28 and TRBJ1-1; 7 bases align to TRBD1. This CDR3 contains 11 residues. The germline V gene has CDR1 MDHEN and CDR2 SYDVKM. The junction had 3 bases not matched to a gene; V was cut back by 8 bases and J by 6 bases. The CDR3 DNA sequence: TGTGCCAGCTCTGACAGGGCTGAAGCTTTCTTT. It is translated as CASSDRAEAFF.

V and J are TRBV4-1 and TRBJ2-7; D remains unclear. The CDR3 has 15 amino acids. Per the germline V gene, CDR1 is MGHRA and CDR2 is YSYEKL. Trimming stripped 4 bases from V and 0 bases from J, with 13 bases between. The CDR3 DNA follows: TGCGCCAGCAGCCCGCGGTGGACGGACTCCTACGAGCAGTACTTC. It specifies CASSPRWTDSYEQYF.